This T cell receptor beta chain derives from a study of cytomegalovirus exposure and HLA in healthy donors. Study as a whole: Later, an analysis reported that the approximately 120 validation repertoires had used the same platform as the approximately 630 first-cohort repertoires.

The table came from immunoSEQ multiplex PCR; TCRdb's copy has only in-frame clones and leaves some out. The repertoire holds 150,000 or so clones, just over 85% seen once, with about 2.2% in the top ten. Whole-study results and caveats: The classifier reportedly diagnosed cytomegalovirus status with high sensitivity and specificity. A few chains tied to CMV proved CMV antigen-specific in vitro.

V lost 3 bases and J 0 bases, leaving 19 bases between the germline ends. Germline CDR1 SGHRS, CDR2 YFSETQ. The CDR3 consists of 19 residues. This clone came up once. Its specificity is unknown. Material: PBMCs. The receptor was isolated from a human donor in good health. The chain joins TRBV5-1 to TRBJ2-6, with D perhaps matching TRBD1 (6 bases). Here the CDR3 DNA reads TGCGCCAGCAGCTCCCGATTGGGACAAAGGGACTCTGGGGCCAACGTCCTGACTTTC. Its protein product is CASSSRLGQRDSGANVLTF.